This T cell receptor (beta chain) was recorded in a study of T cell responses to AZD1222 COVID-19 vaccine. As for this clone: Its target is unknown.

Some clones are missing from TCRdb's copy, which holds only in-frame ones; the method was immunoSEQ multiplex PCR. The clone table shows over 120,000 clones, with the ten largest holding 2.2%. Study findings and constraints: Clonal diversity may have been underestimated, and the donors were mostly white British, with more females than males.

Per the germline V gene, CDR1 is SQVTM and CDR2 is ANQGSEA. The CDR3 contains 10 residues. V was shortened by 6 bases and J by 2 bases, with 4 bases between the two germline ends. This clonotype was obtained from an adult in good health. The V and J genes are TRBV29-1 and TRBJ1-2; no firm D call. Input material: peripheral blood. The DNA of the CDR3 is TGCAGCGTGGACAACTATGGCTACACCTTC. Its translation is CSVDNYGYTF.